This TCR beta chain is from a study of cytomegalovirus exposure and HLA in healthy donors. Points from the study as a whole: Investigators reported 150 to 200 TCR beta chains as tied to cytomegalovirus. For most subjects, TCR beta sequences were reported to predict HLA-A and HLA-B alleles with accuracy.

The V end lost 3 bases, the J end lost 3 bases, and 20 bases lay between the germline ends. Germline CDR1 is SQVTM and CDR2 is ANQGSEA. This CDR3 has 16 amino acids. With regard to this clone: Its antigen is unknown. The same CDR3 arises from other DNA sequences in this sample as well.

Both 60 Vbeta primers and 13 Jbeta primers went into the PCR. Produced via immunoSEQ multiplex PCR; TCRdb's table is partial and in-frame only. The data contain 100,000 or so clones, approximately 70% of them singletons. Sequenced material: PBMCs. The receptor comes from a man aged 30 to 45 in good health and CMV-seropositive. The chain combines TRBV29-1 with TRBJ1-1; D gene ambiguous. DNA for the CDR3: TGCAGCGTTGAGCATCTAGTCGGGGTTAGGGACACTGAAGCTTTCTTT. It specifies CSVEHLVGVRDTEAFF.